The entry below gives a single T cell receptor (beta chain) sequence along with its context. A read error is possible here, since a much larger clone lies one base away. Noted time point: newly diagnosed GD, antithyroid drugs for less than 3 months. There was RNA extracted from PBMCs, and the TCR library was made from it. Investigators prepared the TCR beta libraries by applying iRepertoire HTBI primers and Arm-PCR of CDR3 regions. TCRdb reprocessed the multiplex PCR reads via MiXCR and lists one record per CDR3 protein. The sample shows about 530,000 distinct CDR3 sequences, 15% to 20% of them seen only once. Per the germline V gene, CDR1 is SGHRS and CDR2 is YFSETQ. The CDR3 has 16 amino acids. The V end lost 9 bases, the J end lost 7 bases, and 28 bases lay between the germline ends. This sample stems from a study of regulatory T cells in long-lasting Graves disease. The sample was also reused in another study, on T cells in Graves' hyperthyroidism and ophthalmopathy.

Sequences were derived from peripheral blood mononuclear cells (PBMCs), sampled at new diagnosis, from a patient treated with antithyroid drugs. The rearrangement joins TRBV5-1 to TRBJ2-5; possibly TRBD1 or TRBD2 for D (5 bases each). The TCR comes from a woman between 40 and 65 years old with Graves disease. Here the CDR3 reads CAIPPGPAFFKRTQYF. In DNA form, the CDR3 reads TGCGCCATCCCGCCGGGGCCAGCCTTCTTCAAGAGGACCCAGTACTTC.